This entry lists 13 T cell receptor beta chains sequenced from one sample in a study of cytomegalovirus exposure and HLA in healthy donors. The study ran its PCR with 60 Vbeta and 13 Jbeta primers. This table comes from immunoSEQ multiplex PCR, and its TCRdb copy is limited to in-frame clones, with some not included. The data contain 140,000 or so clones, around 73% of them singletons. What was sequenced was PBMCs. Receptors were obtained from a female donor in good health and CMV-seronegative.

V usage is TRBV5-1 and J usage is TRBJ2-7, with 13 bases lining up with TRBD2. Per germline, CDR1 SGHRS and CDR2 YFSETQ. The CDR3 length is 14 residues. J was trimmed by 6 bases and V by 0 bases; bases with no gene match: 0. CDR3 nucleotides: TGCGCCAGCAGCTTGGGGACTAGCGGGAGCGAGCAGTACTTC. This translates into CASSLGTSGSEQYF.

This chain connects TRBV29-1 to TRBJ2-3, with 7 nucleotides matching TRBD1. The V gene's germline CDR1 is SQVTM and CDR2 ANQGSEA. V dropped 4 bases and J dropped 0; count of bases not matched to a gene: 7. The CDR3 totals 15 residues. The CDR3 DNA reads TGCAGCGTTGTGGGACAGCAAACTAGCACAGATACGCAGTATTTT. Protein: CSVVGQQTSTDTQYF.

This clone was found many times. V is TRBV29-1 and J is TRBJ1-3; D perhaps matches TRBD1 (6 bases). The germline CDR1 and CDR2 sequences are SQVTM and ANQGSEA. V lost 7 bases, J lost 3 bases, and 13 bases lay in between. The CDR3 is 13 residues long. In DNA form, the CDR3 reads TGCAGCGGCAGGGGCCCCGTTGGAAACACCATATATTTT. Residues: CSGRGPVGNTIYF.

This chain connects TRBV5-8 to TRBJ1-2; 9 bases agree with TRBD1. Germline loops: CDR1 SGHTS, CDR2 YDEGEE. The CDR3 length is 18 residues. V trimming: 1 base; J trimming: 0 bases; junction bases outside the gene matches: 10. CDR3 DNA sequence: TGTGCCAGCAGCTTGAACCGGGACAGGGTTTCAGCTAACTATGGCTACACCTTC. Translating gives CASSLNRDRVSANYGYTF.

The chain uses TRBV28 and TRBJ1-2; TRBD1 agrees at 10 bases. The germline gives CDR1 MDHEN, CDR2 SYDVKM. V was clipped by 4 bases and J by 2 bases; unmatched bases: 7. This CDR3 is built from 16 residues. In nucleotides, the CDR3 is TGTGCCAGCAGTTCATCCCCGGGACAGGGGAACTATGGCTACACCTTC. This translates into CASSSSPGQGNYGYTF.

The V call is TRBV28, the J call TRBJ1-2, with TRBD1 matching 9 bases. CDR1 and CDR2 from the germline V gene are MDHEN and SYDVKM. The CDR3 sequence is 16 residues long. The trim removed 7 bases at V and 5 bases at J, leaving 14 bases unmatched. Here the CDR3 DNA reads TGTGCCAGCACCGGGCCGGGACAGGGCCCTTTGTATGGCTACACCTTC. It encodes CASTGPGQGPLYGYTF.

V usage is TRBV28 and J usage is TRBJ1-2, with 7 nucleotides matching TRBD1. The CDR3 totals 16 residues. Germline assignment: CDR1 MDHEN and CDR2 SYDVKM. Trimming removed 4 bases from V and 7 bases from J; junction bases left unmatched: 15. CDR3 sequence (DNA): TGTGCCAGCAGTTCTTTATCCGAGGGGGCGCGGGGTGGCTACACCTTC. Its translation is CASSSLSEGARGGYTF.

This chain joins TRBV27 and TRBJ2-3; maybe TRBD1 (6 bases). V was shortened by 2 bases and J by 2 bases, with 11 bases between the two germline ends. Germline V CDR1 and CDR2: MNHEY, SMNVEV (reference sequence). The CDR3 consists of 15 residues. CDR3 amino acids: CASSLGQGNTDTQYF. CDR3 nucleotide sequence: TGTGCCAGCAGTTTAGGGCAGGGGAACACAGATACGCAGTATTTT.

As concerns this clone: The junction departs from the called germline gene at one end, perhaps through a read error. J is TRBJ1-2 and V is TRBV29-1; 11 bases match TRBD1. CDR3 size: 13 residues. The germline CDR1 and CDR2 sequences are SQVTM and ANQGSEA. The CDR3 nucleotides are TGCAGCGCCAGACTGGACAGGGGGCATGGCTACCCCTTC. Amino acids: CSARLDRGHGYPF.

The rearrangement joins TRBV11-2 to TRBJ2-1; 12 bases are shared with TRBD2. Trimming cost V 1 base and J 5 bases; bases outside gene matches: 3. The CDR3 spans 16 residues. Germline lookup yields CDR1 SGHAT and CDR2 FQNNGV. The CDR3: CASSLASGRVNNEQFF. The CDR3 region has the DNA TGTGCCAGCAGCTTAGCTAGCGGGAGGGTAAACAATGAGCAGTTCTTC.

The J gene is TRBJ2-4, the V gene TRBV13; no firm D call. CDR3 length: 11 residues. V was trimmed by 4 bases and J by 6 bases, leaving 4 bases between them. Looked up from germline, CDR1 is PRHDT and CDR2 is FYEKMQ (reference sequence). The CDR3 region is CASSSSNIQYF. The CDR3 DNA is TGTGCCAGCAGCTCTTCAAACATTCAGTACTTC. Drawing the rest from reference TRBV13 and TRBJ2-4, the complete variable domain is AAGVIQSPRHLIKEKRETATLKCYPIPRHDTVYWYQQGPGQDPQFLISFYEKMQSDKGSIPDRFSAQQFSDYHSELNMSSLELGDSALYFCASSSSNIQYFGAGTRLSVL.

The chain combines TRBV7-9 with TRBJ2-5, with D unresolved. The DNA end favors TRBJ2-7, so the J call may be wrong. CDR3 length equals 12 residues. CDR1 SEHNR and CDR2 FQNEAQ come from the germline V gene (reference sequence). Here the CDR3 DNA reads TGTGCCAGCAGCTTCGCCTCCTACGAGCAGTACTTC. This codes for CASSFASYEQYF.

This rearrangement joins TRBV7-2 to TRBJ1-1; D unresolved. V was pared by 1 base and J by 5 bases, with 14 bases between. Per the germline V gene, CDR1 is SGHTA and CDR2 is FQGNSA. CDR3 length equals 15 residues. The CDR3 DNA reads TGTGCCAGCAGCTTAGACCGGGCGGAGGGAACTGAAGCTTTCTTT. It is translated as CASSLDRAEGTEAFF.